This T cell receptor (beta chain) was captured by sequencing in a study of blood T cell repertoires in COVID-19. Repertoires were generated with immunoSEQ multiplex PCR, while TCRdb's copy carries only in-frame clones and drops some. The repertoire holds 93,000 or so clones, over 70% seen once, with 10% to 15% in the top ten. V dropped 3 bases and J dropped 3 bases, with 6 bases sitting between them. The CDR3 totals 13 residues. The germline gives CDR1 SGHNT, CDR2 YENEEA. The genes are TRBV11-3 and TRBJ1-3, with no clear D. This receptor was identified in a human donor in a cohort sampled during active or convalescent COVID-19. Sequenced material: peripheral blood. The CDR3 sequence is CASSFRGGNTIYF. The CDR3 coding sequence is TGTGCCAGCAGCTTCCGAGGTGGAAACACCATATATTTT.